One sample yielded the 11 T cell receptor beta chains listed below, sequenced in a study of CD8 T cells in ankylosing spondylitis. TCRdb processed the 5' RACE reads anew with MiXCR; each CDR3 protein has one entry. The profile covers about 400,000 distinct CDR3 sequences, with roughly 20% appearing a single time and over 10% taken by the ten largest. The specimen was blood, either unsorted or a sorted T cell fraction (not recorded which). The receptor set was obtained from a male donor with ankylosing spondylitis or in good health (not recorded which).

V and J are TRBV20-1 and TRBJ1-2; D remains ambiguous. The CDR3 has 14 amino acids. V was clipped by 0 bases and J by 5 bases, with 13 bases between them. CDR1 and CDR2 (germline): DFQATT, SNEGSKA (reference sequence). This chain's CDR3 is CSARDFGRQYGYTF. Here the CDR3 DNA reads TGCAGTGCTAGAGATTTTGGACGTCAATATGGCTACACCTTC.

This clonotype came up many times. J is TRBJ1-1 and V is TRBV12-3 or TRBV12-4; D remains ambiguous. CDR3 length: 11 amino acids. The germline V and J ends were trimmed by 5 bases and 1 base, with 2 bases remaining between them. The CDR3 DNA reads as TGTGCCAGCAGTCCGAACACTGAAGCTTTCTTT. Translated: CASSPNTEAFF.

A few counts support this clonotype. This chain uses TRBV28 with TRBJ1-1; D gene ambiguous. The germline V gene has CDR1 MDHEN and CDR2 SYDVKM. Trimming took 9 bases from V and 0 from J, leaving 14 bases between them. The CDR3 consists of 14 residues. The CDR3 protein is CASSPVGLNTEAFF. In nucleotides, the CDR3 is TGTGCCAGTTCCCCCGTTGGGTTGAACACTGAAGCTTTCTTT.

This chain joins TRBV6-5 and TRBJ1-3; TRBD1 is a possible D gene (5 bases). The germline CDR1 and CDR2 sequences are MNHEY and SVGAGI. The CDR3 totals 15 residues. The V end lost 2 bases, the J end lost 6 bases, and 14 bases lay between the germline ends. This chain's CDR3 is CASSYLRGGENTIYF. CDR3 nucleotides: TGTGCCAGCAGTTACCTTAGGGGCGGTGAAAACACCATATATTTT.

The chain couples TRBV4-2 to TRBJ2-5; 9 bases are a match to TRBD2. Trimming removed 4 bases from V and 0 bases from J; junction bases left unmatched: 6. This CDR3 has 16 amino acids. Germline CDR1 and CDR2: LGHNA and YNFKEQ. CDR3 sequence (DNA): TGTGCCAGCAGCCTCTCTAGCGGGGACTACCAAGAGACCCAGTACTTC. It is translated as CASSLSSGDYQETQYF.

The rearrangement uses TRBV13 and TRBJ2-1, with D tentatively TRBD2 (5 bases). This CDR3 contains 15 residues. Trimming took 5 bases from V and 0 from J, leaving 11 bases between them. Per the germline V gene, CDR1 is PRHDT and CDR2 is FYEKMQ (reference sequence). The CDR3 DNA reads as TGTGCCAGCAGCGGAAGGGAGAGCTCCTACAATGAGCAGTTCTTC. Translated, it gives CASSGRESSYNEQFF. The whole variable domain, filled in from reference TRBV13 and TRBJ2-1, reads AAGVIQSPRHLIKEKRETATLKCYPIPRHDTVYWYQQGPGQDPQFLISFYEKMQSDKGSIPDRFSAQQFSDYHSELNMSSLELGDSALYFCASSGRESSYNEQFFGPGTRLTVL.

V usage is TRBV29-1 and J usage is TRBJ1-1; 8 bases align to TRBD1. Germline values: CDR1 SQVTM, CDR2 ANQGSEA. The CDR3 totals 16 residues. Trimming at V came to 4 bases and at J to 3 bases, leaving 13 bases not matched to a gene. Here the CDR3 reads CSVATRGPYSYTEAFF. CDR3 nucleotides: TGCAGCGTTGCTACCAGGGGGCCTTATTCGTACACTGAAGCTTTCTTT.

This CDR3 reads CASIKWVAGGQNEQFF. The DNA of the CDR3 is TGTGCCAGCATCAAATGGGTAGCGGGTGGCCAGAATGAGCAGTTCTTC. The chain recombines TRBV7-8 with TRBJ2-1, with 7 bases aligning to TRBD2. CDR3 size: 16 residues. With 7 bases clipped from V and 7 bases from J, the junction kept 16 bases outside the gene matches. Germline V gives CDR1 SGHVS, CDR2 FQNEAQ. The full variable domain, its missing parts supplied by reference TRBV7-8 and TRBJ2-1, is GAGVSQSPRYKVAKRGQDVALRCDPISGHVSLFWYQQALGQGPEFLTYFQNEAQLDKSGLPSDRFFAERPEGSVSTLKIQRTQQEDSAVYLCASIKWVAGGQNEQFFGPGTRLTVL.

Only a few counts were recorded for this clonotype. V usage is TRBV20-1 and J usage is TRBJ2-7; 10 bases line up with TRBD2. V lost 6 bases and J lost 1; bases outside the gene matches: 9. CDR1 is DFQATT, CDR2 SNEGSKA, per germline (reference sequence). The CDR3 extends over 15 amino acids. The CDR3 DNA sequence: TGCAGTGCGCTCCCACTAGCGGGGCCTTCCTACGAGCAGTACTTC. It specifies CSALPLAGPSYEQYF.

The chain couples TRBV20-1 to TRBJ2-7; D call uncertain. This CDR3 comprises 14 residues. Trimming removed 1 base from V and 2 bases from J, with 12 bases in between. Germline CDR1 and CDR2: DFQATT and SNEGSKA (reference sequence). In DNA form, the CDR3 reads TGCAGTGCTAGAGTCTCCGCCTGGACCTACGAGCAGTACTTC. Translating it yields CSARVSAWTYEQYF.

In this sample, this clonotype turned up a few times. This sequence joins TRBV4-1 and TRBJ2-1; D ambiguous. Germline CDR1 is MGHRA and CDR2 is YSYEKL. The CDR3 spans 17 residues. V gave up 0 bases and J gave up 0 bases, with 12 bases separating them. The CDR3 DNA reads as TGCGCCAGCAGCCAAGATCATGTGGGGTCCTCCTACAATGAGCAGTTCTTC. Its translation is CASSQDHVGSSYNEQFF.